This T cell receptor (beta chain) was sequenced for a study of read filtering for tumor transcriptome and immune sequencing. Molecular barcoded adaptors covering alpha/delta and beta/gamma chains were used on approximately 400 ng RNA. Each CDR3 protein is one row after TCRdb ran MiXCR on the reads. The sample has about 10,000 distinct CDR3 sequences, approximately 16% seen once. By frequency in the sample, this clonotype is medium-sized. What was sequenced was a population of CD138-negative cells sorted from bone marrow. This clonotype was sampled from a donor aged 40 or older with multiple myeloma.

This CDR3 reads CASSHFGNTEAFF. The CDR3 bases are TGCGCCAGCAGCCATTTCGGAAACACTGAAGCTTTCTTT. The rearrangement links TRBV4-1 to TRBJ1-1; D ambiguous. V was pared by 3 bases and J by 2 bases, with 7 bases between. CDR1 is MGHRA, CDR2 YSYEKL, per germline. This CDR3 contains 13 residues.